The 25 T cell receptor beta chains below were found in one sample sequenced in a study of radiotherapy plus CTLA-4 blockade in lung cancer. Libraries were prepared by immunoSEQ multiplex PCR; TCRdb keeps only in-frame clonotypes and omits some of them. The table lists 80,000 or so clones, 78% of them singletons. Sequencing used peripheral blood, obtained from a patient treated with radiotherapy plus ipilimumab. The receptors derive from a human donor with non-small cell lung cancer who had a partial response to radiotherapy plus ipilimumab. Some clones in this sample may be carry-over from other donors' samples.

The CDR3 region has the DNA TGTGCCAGCGGGGACAGAGAAGAGACCCAGTACTTC. Protein sequence: CASGDREETQYF. The V call is TRBV9, the J call TRBJ2-5, with 7 bases fitting TRBD1. Per germline, CDR1 SGDLS and CDR2 YYNGEE. The CDR3 has 12 residues. V trimming: 7 bases; J trimming: 3 bases; junction bases outside the gene matches: 3.

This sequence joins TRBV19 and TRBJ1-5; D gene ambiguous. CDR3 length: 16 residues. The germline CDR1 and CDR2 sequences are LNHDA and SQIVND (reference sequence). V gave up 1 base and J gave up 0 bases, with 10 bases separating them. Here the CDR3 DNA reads TGTGCCAGTAGTATAGTCGTCGGGAATAGCAATCAGCCCCAGCATTTT. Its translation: CASSIVVGNSNQPQHF. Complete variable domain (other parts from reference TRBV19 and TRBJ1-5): DGGITQSPKYLFRKEGQNVTLSCEQNLNHDAMYWYRQDPGQGLRLIYYSQIVNDFQKGDIAEGYSVSREKKESFPLTVTSAQKNPTAFYLCASSIVVGNSNQPQHFGDGTRLSIL.

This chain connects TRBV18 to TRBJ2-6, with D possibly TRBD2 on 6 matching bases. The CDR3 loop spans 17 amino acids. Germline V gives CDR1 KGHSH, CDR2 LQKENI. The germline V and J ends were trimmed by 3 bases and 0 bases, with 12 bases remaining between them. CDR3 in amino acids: CASSPPDGGSGANVLTF. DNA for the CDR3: TGTGCCAGCTCACCTCCGGACGGGGGCTCTGGGGCCAACGTCCTGACTTTC. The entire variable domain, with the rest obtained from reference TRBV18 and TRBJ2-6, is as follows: NAGVMQNPRHLVRRRGQEARLRCSPMKGHSHVYWYRQLPEEGLKFMVYLQKENIIDESGMPKERFSAEFPKEGPSILRIQQVVRGDSAAYFCASSPPDGGSGANVLTFGAGSRLTVL.

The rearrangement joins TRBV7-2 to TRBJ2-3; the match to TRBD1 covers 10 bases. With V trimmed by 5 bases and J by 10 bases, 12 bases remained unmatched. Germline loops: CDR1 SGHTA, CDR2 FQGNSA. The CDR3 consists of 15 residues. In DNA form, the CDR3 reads TGTGCCAGCAGCCCCCGGGGACAGGGGACGTCGGCGCAGTATTTT. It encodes CASSPRGQGTSAQYF.

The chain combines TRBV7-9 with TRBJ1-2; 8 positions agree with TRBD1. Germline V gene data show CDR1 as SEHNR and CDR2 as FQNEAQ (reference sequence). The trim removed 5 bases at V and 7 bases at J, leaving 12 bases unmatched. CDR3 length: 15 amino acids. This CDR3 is CASSLRTGRQTGYTF. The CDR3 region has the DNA TGTGCCAGCAGCCTGCGGACAGGGCGACAGACTGGCTACACCTTC.

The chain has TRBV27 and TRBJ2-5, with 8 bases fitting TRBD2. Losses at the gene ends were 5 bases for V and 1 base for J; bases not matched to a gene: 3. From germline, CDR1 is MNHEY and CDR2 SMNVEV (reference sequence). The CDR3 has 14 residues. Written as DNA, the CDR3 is TGTGCCAGCAGTCAGACTAGCGTCCAAGAGACCCAGTACTTC. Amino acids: CASSQTSVQETQYF.

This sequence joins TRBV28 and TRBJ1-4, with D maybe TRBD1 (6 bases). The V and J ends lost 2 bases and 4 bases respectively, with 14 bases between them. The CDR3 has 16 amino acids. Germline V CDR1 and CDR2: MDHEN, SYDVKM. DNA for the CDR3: TGTGCCAGCAGTTTACCCGGGGGGCGCGGTAATGAAAAACTGTTTTTT. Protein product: CASSLPGGRGNEKLFF.

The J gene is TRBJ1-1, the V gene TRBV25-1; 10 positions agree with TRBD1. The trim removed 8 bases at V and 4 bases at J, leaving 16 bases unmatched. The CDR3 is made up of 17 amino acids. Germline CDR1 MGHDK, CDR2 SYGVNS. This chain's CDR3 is CASPIMVTGGGGTEAFF. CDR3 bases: TGTGCCAGCCCCATCATGGTGACAGGGGGCGGAGGCACTGAAGCTTTCTTT. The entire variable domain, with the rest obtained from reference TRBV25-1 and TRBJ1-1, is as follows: EADIYQTPRYLVIGTGKKITLECSQTMGHDKMYWYQQDPGMELHLIHYSYGVNSTEKGDLSSESTVSRIRTEHFPLTLESARPSHTSQYLCASPIMVTGGGGTEAFFGQGTRLTVV.

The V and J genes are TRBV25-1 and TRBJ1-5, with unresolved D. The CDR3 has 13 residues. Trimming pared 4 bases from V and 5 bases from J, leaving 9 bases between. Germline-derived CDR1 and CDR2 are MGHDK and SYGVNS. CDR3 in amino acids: CASSAESYQPQHF. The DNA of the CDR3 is TGTGCCAGCAGTGCAGAAAGTTATCAGCCCCAGCATTTT.

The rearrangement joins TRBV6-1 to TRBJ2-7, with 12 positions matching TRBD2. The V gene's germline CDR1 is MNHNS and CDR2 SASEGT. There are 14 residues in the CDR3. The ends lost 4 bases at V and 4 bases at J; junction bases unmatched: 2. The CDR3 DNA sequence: TGTGCCAGCAGTGCAACTAGCGGGAGGTACGAGCAGTACTTC. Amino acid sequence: CASSATSGRYEQYF.

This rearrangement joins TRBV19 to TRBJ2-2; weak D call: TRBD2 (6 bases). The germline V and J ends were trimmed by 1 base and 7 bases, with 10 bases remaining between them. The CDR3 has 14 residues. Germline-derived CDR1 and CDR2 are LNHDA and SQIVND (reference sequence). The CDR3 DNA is TGTGCCAGTAGTATAGTGTCGGGGGTCGGGGAGCTGTTTTTT. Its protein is CASSIVSGVGELFF.

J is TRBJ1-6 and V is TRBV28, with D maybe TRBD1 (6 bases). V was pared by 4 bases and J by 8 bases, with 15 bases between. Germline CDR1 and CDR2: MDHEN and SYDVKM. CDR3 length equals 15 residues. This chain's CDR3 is CASSSGRGWDSPLHF. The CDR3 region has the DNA TGTGCCAGCAGTTCGGGGAGGGGGTGGGATTCACCCCTCCACTTT.

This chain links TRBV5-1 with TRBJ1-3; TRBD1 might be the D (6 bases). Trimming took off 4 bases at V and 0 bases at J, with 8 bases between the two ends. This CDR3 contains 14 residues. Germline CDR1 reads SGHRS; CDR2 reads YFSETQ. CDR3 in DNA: TGCGCCAGCAGCCCACAGGGCTCTGGAAACACCATATATTTT. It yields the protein CASSPQGSGNTIYF.

The CDR3 region has the DNA TGTGCCAGCTCCGGCAGGGACTCTGGAAACACCATATATTTT. The encoded protein is CASSGRDSGNTIYF. V and J are TRBV7-8 and TRBJ1-3; D possibly corresponds to TRBD1 (5 bases). The CDR3 spans 14 residues. Trimming shortened V by 8 bases and J by 0 bases, and 11 bases separated the two germline ends. Per the germline V gene, CDR1 is SGHVS and CDR2 is FQNEAQ.

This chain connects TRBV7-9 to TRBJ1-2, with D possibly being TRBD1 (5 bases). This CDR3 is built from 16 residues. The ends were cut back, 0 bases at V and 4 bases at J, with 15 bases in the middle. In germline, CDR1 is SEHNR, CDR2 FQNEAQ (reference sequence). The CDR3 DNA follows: TGTGCCAGCAGCTTAGCCCTTATGGACATATTCTATGGCTACACCTTC. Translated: CASSLALMDIFYGYTF.

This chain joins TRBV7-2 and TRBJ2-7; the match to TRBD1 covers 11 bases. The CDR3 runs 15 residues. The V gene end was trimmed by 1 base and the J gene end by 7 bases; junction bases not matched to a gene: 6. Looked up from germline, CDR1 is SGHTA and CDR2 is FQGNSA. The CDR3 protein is CASSLGTGGLREQYF. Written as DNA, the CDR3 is TGTGCCAGCAGCTTAGGGACAGGGGGCTTACGGGAGCAGTACTTC. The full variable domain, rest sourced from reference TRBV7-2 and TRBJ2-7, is GAGVSQSPSNKVTEKGKDVELRCDPISGHTALYWYRQSLGQGLEFLIYFQGNSAPDKSGLPSDRFSAERTGGSVSTLTIQRTQQEDSAVYLCASSLGTGGLREQYFGPGTRLTVT.

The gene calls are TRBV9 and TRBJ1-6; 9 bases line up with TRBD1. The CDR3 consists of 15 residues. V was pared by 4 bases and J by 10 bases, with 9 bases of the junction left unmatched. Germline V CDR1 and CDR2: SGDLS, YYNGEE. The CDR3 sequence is CASSLGDRAASPLHF. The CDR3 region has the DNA TGTGCCAGCAGCCTCGGGGACAGGGCGGCCTCACCCCTCCACTTT.

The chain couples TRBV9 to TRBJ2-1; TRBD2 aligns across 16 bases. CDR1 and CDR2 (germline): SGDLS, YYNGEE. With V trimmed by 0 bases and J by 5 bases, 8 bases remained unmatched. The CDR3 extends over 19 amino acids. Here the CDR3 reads CASSVAEGTSGGADNEQFF. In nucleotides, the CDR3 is TGTGCCAGCAGCGTAGCGGAGGGGACTAGCGGGGGGGCAGACAATGAGCAGTTCTTC.

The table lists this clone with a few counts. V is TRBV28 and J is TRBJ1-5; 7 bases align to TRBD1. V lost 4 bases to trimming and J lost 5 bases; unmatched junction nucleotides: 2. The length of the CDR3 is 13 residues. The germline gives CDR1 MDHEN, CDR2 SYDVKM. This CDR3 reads CASSSRGYQPQHF. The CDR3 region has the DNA TGTGCCAGCAGTTCCAGGGGGTATCAGCCCCAGCATTTT.

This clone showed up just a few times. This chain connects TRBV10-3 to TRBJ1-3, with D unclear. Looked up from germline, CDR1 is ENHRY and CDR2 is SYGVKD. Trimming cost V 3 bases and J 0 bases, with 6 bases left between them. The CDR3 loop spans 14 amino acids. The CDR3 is CAISEPSSGNTIYF. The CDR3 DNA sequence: TGTGCCATCAGTGAACCGAGCTCTGGAAACACCATATATTTT.

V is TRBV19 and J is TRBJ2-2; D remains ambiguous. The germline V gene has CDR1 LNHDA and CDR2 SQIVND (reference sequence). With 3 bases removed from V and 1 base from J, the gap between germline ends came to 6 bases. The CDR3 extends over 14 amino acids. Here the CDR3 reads CASSIGGNTGELFF. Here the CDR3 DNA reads TGTGCCAGTAGTATCGGCGGGAACACCGGGGAGCTGTTTTTT.

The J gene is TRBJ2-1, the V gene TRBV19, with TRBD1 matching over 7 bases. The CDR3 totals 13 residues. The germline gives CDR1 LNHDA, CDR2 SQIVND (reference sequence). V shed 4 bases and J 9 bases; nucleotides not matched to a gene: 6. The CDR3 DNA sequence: TGTGCCAGTAGTAGGGACAGAGTCGGTGAGCAGTTCTTC. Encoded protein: CASSRDRVGEQFF.

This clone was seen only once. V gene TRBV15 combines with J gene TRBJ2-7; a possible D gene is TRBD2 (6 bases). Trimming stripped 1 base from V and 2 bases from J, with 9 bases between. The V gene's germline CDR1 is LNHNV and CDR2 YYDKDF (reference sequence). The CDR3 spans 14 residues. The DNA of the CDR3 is TGTGCCACCAGCAGAGGCGGGGAGACCTACGAGCAGTACTTC. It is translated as CATSRGGETYEQYF.

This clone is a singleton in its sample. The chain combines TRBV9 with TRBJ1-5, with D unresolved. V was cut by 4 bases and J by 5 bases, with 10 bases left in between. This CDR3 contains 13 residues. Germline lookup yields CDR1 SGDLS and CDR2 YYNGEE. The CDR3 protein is CASSFRWDQPQHF. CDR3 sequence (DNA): TGTGCCAGCAGCTTCAGGTGGGATCAGCCCCAGCATTTT.

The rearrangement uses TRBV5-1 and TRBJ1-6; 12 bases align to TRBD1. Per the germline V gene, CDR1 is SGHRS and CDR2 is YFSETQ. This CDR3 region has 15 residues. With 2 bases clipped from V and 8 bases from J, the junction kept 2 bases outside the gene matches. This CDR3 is CASSLGTGGDSPLHF. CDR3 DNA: TGCGCCAGCAGCTTAGGGACAGGGGGCGATTCACCCCTCCACTTT. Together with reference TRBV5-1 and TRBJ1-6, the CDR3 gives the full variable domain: KAGVTQTPRYLIKTRGQQVTLSCSPISGHRSVSWYQQTPGQGLQFLFEYFSETQRNKGNFPGRFSGRQFSNSRSEMNVSTLELGDSALYLCASSLGTGGDSPLHFGNGTRLTVT.